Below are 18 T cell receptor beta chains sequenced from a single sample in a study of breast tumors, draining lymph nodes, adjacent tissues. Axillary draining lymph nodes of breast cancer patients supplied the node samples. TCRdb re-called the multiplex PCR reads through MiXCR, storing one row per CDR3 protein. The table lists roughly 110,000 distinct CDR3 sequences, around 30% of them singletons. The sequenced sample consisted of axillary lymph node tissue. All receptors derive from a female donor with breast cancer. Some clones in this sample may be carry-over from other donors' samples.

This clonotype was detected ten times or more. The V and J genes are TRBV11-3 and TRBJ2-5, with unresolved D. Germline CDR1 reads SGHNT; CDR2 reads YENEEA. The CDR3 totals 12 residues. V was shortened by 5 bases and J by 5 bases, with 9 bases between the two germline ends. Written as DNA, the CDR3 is TGTGCCAGCAGCGCGTATGGGGAGACCCAGTACTTC. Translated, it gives CASSAYGETQYF.

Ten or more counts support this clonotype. The CDR3: CASSHRASGSYNEQFF. The CDR3 DNA sequence: TGTGCCAGCAGCCACCGGGCTAGCGGGAGCTACAATGAGCAGTTCTTC. The rearrangement joins TRBV6-5 to TRBJ2-1; 10 bases are shared with TRBD2. The trim removed 6 bases at V and 3 bases at J, leaving 8 bases unmatched. The germline gives CDR1 MNHEY, CDR2 SVGAGI. There are 16 residues in the CDR3.

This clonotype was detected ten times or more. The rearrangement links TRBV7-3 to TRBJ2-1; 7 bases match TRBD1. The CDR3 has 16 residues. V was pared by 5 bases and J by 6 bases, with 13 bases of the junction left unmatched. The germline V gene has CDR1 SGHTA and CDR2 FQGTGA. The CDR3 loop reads CASSIRRTGELNEQFF. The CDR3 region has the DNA TGTGCCAGCAGCATCCGTCGGACAGGAGAACTCAATGAGCAGTTCTTC.

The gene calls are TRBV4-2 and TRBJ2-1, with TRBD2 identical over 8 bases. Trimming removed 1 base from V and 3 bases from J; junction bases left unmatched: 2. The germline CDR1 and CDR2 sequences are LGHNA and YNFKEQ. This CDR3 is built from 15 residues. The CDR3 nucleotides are TGTGCCAGCAGCCAAGGGACTAGCAGCTACAATGAGCAGTTCTTC. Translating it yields CASSQGTSSYNEQFF.

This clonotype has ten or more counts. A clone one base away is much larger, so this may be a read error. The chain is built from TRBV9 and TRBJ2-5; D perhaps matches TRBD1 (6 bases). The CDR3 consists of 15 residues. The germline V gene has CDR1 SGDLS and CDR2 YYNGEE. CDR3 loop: CASSPTPDSQETPYF. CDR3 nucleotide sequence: TGTGCCAGCAGCCCAACCCCGGACAGTCAAGAGACCCCGTACTTC.

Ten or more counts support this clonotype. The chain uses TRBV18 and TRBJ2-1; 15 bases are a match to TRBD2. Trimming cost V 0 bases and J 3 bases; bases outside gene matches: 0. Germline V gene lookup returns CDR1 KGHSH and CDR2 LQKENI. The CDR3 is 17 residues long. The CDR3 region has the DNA TGTGCCAGCTCACCACCGGGACTAGCGGGGGGCTACAATGAGCAGTTCTTC. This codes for CASSPPGLAGGYNEQFF.

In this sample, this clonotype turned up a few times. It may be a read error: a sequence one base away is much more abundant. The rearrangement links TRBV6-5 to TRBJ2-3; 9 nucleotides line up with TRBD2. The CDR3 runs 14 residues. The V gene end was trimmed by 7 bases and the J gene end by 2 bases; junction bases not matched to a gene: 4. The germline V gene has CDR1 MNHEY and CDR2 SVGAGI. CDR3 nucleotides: TGTGCCAGCAAGCCTAGCGGGAACACAGATACGCAGTATTTT. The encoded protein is CASKPSGNTDTQYF.

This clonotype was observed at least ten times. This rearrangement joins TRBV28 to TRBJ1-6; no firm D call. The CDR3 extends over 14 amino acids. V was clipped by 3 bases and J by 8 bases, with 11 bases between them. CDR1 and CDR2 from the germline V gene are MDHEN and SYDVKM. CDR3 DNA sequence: TGTGCCAGCAGTTTTCGAGGGTCCTATTCACCCCTCCACTTT. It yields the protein CASSFRGSYSPLHF.

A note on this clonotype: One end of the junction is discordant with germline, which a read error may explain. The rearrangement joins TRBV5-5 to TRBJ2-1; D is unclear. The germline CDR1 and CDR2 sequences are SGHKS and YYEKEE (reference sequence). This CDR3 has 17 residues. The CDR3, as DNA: TGCGCCAGCAGCTTGGAGTCTACCGTTACGTTAGTTGGTGAGCAGTTCTTC. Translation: CASSLESTVTLVGEQFF.

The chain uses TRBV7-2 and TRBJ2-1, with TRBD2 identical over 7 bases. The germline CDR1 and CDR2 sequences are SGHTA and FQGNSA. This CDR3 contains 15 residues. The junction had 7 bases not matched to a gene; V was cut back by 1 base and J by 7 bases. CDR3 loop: CASSLVAGVVNEQFF. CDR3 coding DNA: TGTGCCAGCAGCTTAGTGGCGGGAGTGGTAAATGAGCAGTTCTTC. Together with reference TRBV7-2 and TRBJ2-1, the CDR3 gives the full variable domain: GAGVSQSPSNKVTEKGKDVELRCDPISGHTALYWYRQSLGQGLEFLIYFQGNSAPDKSGLPSDRFSAERTGGSVSTLTIQRTQQEDSAVYLCASSLVAGVVNEQFFGPGTRLTVL.

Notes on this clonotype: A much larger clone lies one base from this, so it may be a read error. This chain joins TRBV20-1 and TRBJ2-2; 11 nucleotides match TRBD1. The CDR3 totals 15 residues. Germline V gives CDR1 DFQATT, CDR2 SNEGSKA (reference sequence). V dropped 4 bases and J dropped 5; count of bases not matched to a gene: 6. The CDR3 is CSANGGQGGTGELFF. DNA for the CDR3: TGCAGTGCTAATGGGGGACAGGGGGGAACCGGGGAGCTGTTTTTT.

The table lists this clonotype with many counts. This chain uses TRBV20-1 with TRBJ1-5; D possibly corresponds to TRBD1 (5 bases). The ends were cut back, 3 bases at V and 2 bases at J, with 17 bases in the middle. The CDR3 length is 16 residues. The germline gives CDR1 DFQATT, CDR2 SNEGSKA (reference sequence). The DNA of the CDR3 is TGCAGTGCTAGGGCCGCTCAGATGGGGGGCAATCAGCCCCAGCATTTT. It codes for CSARAAQMGGNQPQHF.

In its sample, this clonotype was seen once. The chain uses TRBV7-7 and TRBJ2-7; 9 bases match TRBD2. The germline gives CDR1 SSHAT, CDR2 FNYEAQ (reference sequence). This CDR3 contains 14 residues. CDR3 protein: CARDREREVSEQYF. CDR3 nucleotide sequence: TGTGCTAGAGATCGTGAGCGGGAGGTGAGCGAGCAGTACTTC.

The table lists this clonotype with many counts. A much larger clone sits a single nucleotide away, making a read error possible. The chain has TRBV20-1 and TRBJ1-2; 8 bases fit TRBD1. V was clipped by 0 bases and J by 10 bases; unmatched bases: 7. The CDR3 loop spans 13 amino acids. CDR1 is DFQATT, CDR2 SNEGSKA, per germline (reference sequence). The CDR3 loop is CSARDRTGNAYTF. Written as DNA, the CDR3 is TGCAGTGCTAGAGATCGGACAGGGAATGCCTACACCTTC.

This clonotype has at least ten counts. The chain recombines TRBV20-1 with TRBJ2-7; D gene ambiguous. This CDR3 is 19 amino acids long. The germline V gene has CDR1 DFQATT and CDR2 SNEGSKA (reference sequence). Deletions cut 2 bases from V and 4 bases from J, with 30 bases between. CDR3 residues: CSARPESSLAPPNPYEQYF. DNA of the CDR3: TGCAGTGCTAGACCTGAAAGTTCCCTTGCCCCTCCGAACCCGTACGAGCAGTACTTC.

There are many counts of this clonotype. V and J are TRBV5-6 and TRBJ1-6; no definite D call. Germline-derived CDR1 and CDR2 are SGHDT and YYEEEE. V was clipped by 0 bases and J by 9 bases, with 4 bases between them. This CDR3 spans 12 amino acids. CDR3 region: CASSLVGSPLHF. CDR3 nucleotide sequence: TGTGCCAGCAGCTTGGTAGGTTCACCCCTCCACTTT.

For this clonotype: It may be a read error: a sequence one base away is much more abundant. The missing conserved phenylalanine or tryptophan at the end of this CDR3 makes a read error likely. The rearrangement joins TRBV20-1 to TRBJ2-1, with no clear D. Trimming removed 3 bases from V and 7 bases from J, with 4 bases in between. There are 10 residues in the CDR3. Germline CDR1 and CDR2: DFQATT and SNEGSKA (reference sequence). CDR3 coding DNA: TGCAGTGCTAGTCGAAATGAGCAGTTCTCC. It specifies CSASRNEQFS.

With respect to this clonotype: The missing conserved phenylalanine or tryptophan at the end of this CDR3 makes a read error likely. The CDR3 here is CASSVGGGLYGYTS. CDR3 nucleotide sequence: TGTGCCAGCAGCGTAGGCGGGGGTCTCTATGGCTACACCTCC. V usage is TRBV9 and J usage is TRBJ1-2; tentative D call: TRBD1 (5 bases). The CDR3 consists of 14 residues. CDR1 is SGDLS and CDR2 is YYNGEE in the germline V gene. Trimming pared 0 bases from V and 4 bases from J, leaving 10 bases between.